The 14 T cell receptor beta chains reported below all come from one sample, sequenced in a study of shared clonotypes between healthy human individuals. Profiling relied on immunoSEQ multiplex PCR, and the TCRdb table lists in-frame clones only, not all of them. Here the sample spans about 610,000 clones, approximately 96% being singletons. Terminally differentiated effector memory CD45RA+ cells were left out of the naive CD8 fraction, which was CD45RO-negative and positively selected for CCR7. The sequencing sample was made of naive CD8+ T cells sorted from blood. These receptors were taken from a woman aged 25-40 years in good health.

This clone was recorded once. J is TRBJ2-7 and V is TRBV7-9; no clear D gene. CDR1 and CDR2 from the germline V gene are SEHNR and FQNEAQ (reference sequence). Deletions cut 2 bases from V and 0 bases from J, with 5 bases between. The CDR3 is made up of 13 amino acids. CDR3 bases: TGTGCCAGCAGCTTACTGATCTCCTACGAGCAGTACTTC. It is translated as CASSLLISYEQYF.

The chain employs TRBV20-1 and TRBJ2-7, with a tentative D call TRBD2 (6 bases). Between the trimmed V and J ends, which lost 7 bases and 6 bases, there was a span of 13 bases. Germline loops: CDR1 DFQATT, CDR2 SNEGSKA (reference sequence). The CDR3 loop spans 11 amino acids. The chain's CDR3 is CSGDSGFEQYF. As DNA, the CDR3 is TGCAGTGGAGATAGCGGTTTCGAGCAGTACTTC.

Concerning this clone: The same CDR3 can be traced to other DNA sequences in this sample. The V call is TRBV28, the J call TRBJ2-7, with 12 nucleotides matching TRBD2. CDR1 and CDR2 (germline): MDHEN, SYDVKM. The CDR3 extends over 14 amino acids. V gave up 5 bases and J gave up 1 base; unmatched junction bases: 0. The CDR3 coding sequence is TGTGCCAGCAGTCTAGCGGGAGGGTCCTACGAGCAGTACTTC. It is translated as CASSLAGGSYEQYF.

CDR3 sequence reads: CASRGARVSNQPQHF. Written as DNA, the CDR3 is TGTGCCAGCAGGGGAGCCAGGGTAAGCAATCAGCCCCAGCATTTT. The chain joins TRBV28 to TRBJ1-5; possibly TRBD1 for D (5 bases). This CDR3 is 15 amino acids long. Looked up from germline, CDR1 is MDHEN and CDR2 is SYDVKM. Trimming cost V 6 bases and J 1 base, with 13 bases left between them.

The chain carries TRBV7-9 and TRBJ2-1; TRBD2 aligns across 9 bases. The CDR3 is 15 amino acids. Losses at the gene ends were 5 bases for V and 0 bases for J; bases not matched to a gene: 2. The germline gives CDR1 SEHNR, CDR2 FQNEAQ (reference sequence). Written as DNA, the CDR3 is TGTGCCAGCAGCCCTAGCGGGATCTCCTACAATGAGCAGTTCTTC. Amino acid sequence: CASSPSGISYNEQFF. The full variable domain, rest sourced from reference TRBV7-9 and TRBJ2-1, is DTGVSQNPRHKITKRGQNVTFRCDPISEHNRLYWYRQTLGQGPEFLTYFQNEAQLEKSRLLSDRFSAERPKGSFSTLEIQRTEQGDSAMYLCASSPSGISYNEQFFGPGTRLTVL.

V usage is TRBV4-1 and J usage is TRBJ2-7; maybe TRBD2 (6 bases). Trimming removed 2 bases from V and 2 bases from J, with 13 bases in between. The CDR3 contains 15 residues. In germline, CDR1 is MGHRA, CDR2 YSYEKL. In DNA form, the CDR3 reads TGCGCCAGCAGCCAACGGTTCGGGAGCCCCTACGAGCAGTACTTC. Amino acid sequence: CASSQRFGSPYEQYF.

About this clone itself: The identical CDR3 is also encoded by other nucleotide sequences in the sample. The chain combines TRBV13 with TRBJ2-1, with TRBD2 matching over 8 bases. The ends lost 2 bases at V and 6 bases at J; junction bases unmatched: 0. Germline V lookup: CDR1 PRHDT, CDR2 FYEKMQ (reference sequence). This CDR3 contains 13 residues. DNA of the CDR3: TGTGCCAGCAGCTTAAGCGGGGGCAATGAGCAGTTCTTC. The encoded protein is CASSLSGGNEQFF.

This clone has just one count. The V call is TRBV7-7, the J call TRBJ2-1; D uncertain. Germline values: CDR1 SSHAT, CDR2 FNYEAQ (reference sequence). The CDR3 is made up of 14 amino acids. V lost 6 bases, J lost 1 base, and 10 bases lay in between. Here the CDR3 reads CASSPKPSYNEQFF. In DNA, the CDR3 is TGTGCCAGCAGTCCCAAGCCGTCCTACAATGAGCAGTTCTTC.

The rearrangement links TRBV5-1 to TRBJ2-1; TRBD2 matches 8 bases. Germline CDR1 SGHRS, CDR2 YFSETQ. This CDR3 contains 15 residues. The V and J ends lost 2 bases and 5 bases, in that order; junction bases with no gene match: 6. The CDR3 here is CASSFWLAGDNEQFF. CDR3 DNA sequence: TGCGCCAGCAGCTTTTGGCTAGCGGGTGACAATGAGCAGTTCTTC.

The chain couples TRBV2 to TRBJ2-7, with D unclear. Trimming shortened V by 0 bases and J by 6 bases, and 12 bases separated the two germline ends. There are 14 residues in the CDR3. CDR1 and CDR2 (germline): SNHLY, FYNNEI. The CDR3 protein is CASSEALKSGEQYF. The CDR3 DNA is TGTGCCAGCAGTGAAGCGCTTAAGTCGGGCGAGCAGTACTTC.

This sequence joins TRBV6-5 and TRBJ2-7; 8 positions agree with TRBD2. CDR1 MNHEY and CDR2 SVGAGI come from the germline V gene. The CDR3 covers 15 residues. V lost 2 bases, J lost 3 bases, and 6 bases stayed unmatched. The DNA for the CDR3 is TGTGCCAGCAGTTACGTCCCGGGAGGGTTCTACGAGCAGTACTTC. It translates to CASSYVPGGFYEQYF.

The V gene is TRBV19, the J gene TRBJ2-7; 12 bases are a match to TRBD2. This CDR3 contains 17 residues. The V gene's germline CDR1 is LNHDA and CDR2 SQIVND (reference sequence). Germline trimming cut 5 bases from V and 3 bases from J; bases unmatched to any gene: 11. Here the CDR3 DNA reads TGTGCCAGTAGTCCGACTAGCGGGAGCCCCTTTAGCTACGAGCAGTACTTC. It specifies CASSPTSGSPFSYEQYF.

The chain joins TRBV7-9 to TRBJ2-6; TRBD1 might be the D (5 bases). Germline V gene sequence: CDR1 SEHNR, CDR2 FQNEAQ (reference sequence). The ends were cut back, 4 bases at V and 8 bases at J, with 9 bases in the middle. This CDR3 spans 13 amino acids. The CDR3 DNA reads TGTGCCAGCAGCTCTGACAGCCCCAACGTCCTGACTTTC. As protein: CASSSDSPNVLTF.

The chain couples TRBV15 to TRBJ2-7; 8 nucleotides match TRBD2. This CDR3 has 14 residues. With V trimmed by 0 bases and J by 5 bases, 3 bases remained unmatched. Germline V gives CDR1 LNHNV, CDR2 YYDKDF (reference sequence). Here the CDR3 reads CATSRDRGGNEQYF. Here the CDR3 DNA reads TGTGCCACCAGCAGAGATCGGGGGGGCAACGAGCAGTACTTC.